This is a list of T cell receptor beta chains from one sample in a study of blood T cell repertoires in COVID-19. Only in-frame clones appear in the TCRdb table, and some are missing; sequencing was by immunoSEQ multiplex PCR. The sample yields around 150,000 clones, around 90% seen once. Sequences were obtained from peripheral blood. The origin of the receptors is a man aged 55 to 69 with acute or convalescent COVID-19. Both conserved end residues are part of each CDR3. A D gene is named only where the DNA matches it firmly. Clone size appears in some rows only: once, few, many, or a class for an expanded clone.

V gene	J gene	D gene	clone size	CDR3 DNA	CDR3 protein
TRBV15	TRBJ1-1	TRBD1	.	TGTGCCACCAGCAGGTACGGGACAGAAAAGAACACTGAAGCTTTCTTT	CATSRYGTEKNTEAFF
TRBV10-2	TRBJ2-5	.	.	TGCGCCAGCAGTGACCCCGAGGGCAGGGGATGGGAGACCCAGTACTTC	CASSDPEGRGWETQYF
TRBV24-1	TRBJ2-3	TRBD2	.	TGTGCCACCAGTGACTCCGGACTAGCGGGGATCCGGGATACGCAGTATTTT	CATSDSGLAGIRDTQYF
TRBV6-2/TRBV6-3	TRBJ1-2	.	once	TGTGCCAGCAGTTACTCTTTTCCGACATCTAACTATGGCTACACCTTC	CASSYSFPTSNYGYTF
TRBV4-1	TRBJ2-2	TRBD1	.	TGCGCCAGCAGCCGCCAGGGCCCCGGGACAGGGCTGACCGGGGAGCTGTTTTTT	CASSRQGPGTGLTGELFF
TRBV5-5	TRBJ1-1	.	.	TGTGCCAGCAGCGGGGCCGCCCGGAACACTGAAGCTTTCTTT	CASSGAARNTEAFF
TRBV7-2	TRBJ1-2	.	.	TGTGCCAGCAGCACCGACAGGACACCCTCGTATGGCTACACCTTC	CASSTDRTPSYGYTF
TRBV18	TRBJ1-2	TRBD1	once	TGTGCCAGCTCCCCCCTTCCAGGGGGGATCGATGGCTACACCTTC	CASSPLPGGIDGYTF
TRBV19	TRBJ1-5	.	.	TGTGCCAGTACCCTGGACAGTAGTAGCAATCAGCCCCAGCATTTT	CASTLDSSSNQPQHF
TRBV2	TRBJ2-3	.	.	TGTGCCAGCACTGGACAGCCGACGGGCACAGATACGCAGTATTTT	CASTGQPTGTDTQYF
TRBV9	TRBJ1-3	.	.	TGTGCCAGCAGCGTGTATACAGGGATGAACACCATATATTTT	CASSVYTGMNTIYF
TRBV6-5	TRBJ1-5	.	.	TGTGCCAGCAGCCCGAATCAGCCCCAGCATTTT	CASSPNQPQHF
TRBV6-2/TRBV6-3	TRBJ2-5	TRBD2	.	TGTGCCAGCAGTTCTAGCGGGGGTGGAGTGACCCAGTACTTC	CASSSSGGGVTQYF
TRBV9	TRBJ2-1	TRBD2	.	TGTGCCAGCAGCGTAAAGGCGGGGGGGATCTACAATGAGCAGTTCTTC	CASSVKAGGIYNEQFF
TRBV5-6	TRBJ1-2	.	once	TGTGCCAGCAGCTTCCGCGACAGGACCTATGGCTACACCTTC	CASSFRDRTYGYTF
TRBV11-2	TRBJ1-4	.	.	TGTGCCAGCAGCTCGTTCGACAAGCTCACTGAAAAACTGTTTTTT	CASSSFDKLTEKLFF
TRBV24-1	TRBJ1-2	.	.	TGTGCCACCAGTGATCCCGGAGGCCGGGTAAGCTACACCTTC	CATSDPGGRVSYTF
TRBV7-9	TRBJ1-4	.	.	TGTGCCAGCAGCCCCCTAGTCGGAGGGTCTAATGAAAAACTGTTTTTT	CASSPLVGGSNEKLFF
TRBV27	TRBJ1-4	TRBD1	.	TGTGCCAGCAGTCCCCGTGGCAGGGGGAAAACTAATGAAAAACTGTTTTTT	CASSPRGRGKTNEKLFF
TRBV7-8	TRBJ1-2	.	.	TGTGCCAGCAGCTTAGGCCGAGAACCGAGGGATGGCTACACCTTC	CASSLGREPRDGYTF
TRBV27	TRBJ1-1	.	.	TGTGCCAGCAGTCCCCACAGGGCCACCATGAACACTGAAGCTTTCTTT	CASSPHRATMNTEAFF
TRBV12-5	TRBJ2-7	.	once	TGTGCTAGTGGTTTGCCAACAGGGTTCCTTAAGTTC	CASGLPTGFLKF
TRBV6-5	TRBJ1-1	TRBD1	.	TGTGCCAGCAGACCCCCAGGGGGGACTGAAGCTTTCTTT	CASRPPGGTEAFF
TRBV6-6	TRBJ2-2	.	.	TGTGCCACCCGCTGGGGGGACACCGGGGAGCTGTTTTTT	CATRWGDTGELFF
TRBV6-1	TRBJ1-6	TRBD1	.	TGTGCCAGCAGTCGTAGGACAGGGGAAGCACCCCTCCACTTT	CASSRRTGEAPLHF
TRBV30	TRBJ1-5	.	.	TGTGCCTGGAGTGTGGTGAGGGATCAGCCCCAGCATTTT	CAWSVVRDQPQHF
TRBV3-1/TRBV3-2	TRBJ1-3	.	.	TGTGCCAGCAGCCCCCATGGGCGAAACACCATATATTTT	CASSPHGRNTIYF
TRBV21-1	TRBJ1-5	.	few	TGTGCCAGATTCCAGGGAGGACAGCCCCAGCATTTT	CARFQGGQPQHF
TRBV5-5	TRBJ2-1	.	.	TGTGCCAGCAGCTTGCAGTCCCGCAGGGGCAATGAGCAGTTCTTC	CASSLQSRRGNEQFF
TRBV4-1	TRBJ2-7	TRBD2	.	TGCGCCAGCAGCCAAGTGACGGGGGGGGCCTACGAGCAGTACTTC	CASSQVTGGAYEQYF
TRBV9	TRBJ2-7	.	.	TGTGCCAGCAGCGTAGCTCTCGGGGATCCCTACGAGCAGTACTTC	CASSVALGDPYEQYF
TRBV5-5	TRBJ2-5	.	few	TGTGCCAGCAGCGACGGGGGTGTGGAAGAGACCCAGTACTTC	CASSDGGVEETQYF
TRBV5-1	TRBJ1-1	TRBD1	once	TGCGCCAGCAGCTTGAATTGGGTTCTTGACAGGGACGGAGTTCGATGGACTGAAGCTTTCTTT	CASSLNWVLDRDGVRWTEAFF
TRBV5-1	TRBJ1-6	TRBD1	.	TGCGCCAGCAGCTTGGAGACAGGGACGAATTCACCCCTCCACTTT	CASSLETGTNSPLHF
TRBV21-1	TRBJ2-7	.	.	TGTGCCAGCAGCAAAGAGGAAGGGGACAGTCCGTACGAGCAGTACTTC	CASSKEEGDSPYEQYF
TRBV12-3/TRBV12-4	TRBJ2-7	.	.	TGTGCCAGCAGTTTACTAGGGGGTTACGAGCAGTACTTC	CASSLLGGYEQYF
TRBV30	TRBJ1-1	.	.	TGTGCCTGGAGTGTCGGGATGAACACTGAAGCTTTCTTT	CAWSVGMNTEAFF
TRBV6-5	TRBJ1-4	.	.	TGTGCCAGCAGTTACGACGGGAGGACTAATGAAAAACTGTTTTTT	CASSYDGRTNEKLFF
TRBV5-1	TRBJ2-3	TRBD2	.	TGCGCCAGCAGCTTGCCTAGCGGGGGGCCTAGCACAGATACGCAGTATTTT	CASSLPSGGPSTDTQYF
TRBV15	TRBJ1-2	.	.	TGTGCCACCAGCAGAGATCAGGAAATGCGTGGCTACACCTTC	CATSRDQEMRGYTF
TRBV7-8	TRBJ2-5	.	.	TGTGCCAGCAGCTTAGGTCGCGGGGCGAATCGTGAGACCCAGTACTTC	CASSLGRGANRETQYF
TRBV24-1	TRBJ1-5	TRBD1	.	TGTGCCACCAGGGACAGGGAAAATCAGCCCCAGCATTTT	CATRDRENQPQHF
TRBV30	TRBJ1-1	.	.	TGTGCCTGGAGTTTGGCGCGGGCAGTTGAAGCTTTCTTT	CAWSLARAVEAFF
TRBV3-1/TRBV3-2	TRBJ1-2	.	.	TGTGCCAGCAGCCAAACAGGAACCTATGGCTACACCTTC	CASSQTGTYGYTF
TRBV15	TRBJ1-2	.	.	TGTGCCACCAGCAGAGGGGAGGGGGTTGGCTACACCTTC	CATSRGEGVGYTF
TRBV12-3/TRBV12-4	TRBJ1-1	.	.	TGTGCCAGCAGTTTTTTAGGGGTTGCTGAAGCTTTCTTT	CASSFLGVAEAFF
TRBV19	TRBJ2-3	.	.	TGTGCCAGTAGCAAAACACAGGGCGGAACAGATACGCAGTATTTT	CASSKTQGGTDTQYF
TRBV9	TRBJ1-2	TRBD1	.	TGTGCCAGCAGCAATGACAGGGGAGGGGGCTATGGCTACACCTTC	CASSNDRGGGYGYTF
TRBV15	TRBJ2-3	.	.	TGTGCCACCAGCAGAGAGGAATCAAGGAGGAATACGCAGTATTTT	CATSREESRRNTQYF
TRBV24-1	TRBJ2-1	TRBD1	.	TGTGCCACCAGTGATGGCGCAGGGGGCCTCGATGAGCAGTTCTTC	CATSDGAGGLDEQFF
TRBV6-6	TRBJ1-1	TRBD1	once	TGTGCCAGCAGCATCAGGGGGATGAACACTGAAGCTTTCTTT	CASSIRGMNTEAFF
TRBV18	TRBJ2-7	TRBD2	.	TGTGCCAGCTCACCAACCTTAGCGGGGGGAGGCGAGCAGTACTTC	CASSPTLAGGGEQYF
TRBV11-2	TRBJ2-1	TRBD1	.	TGTGCCAGCAGCTCACCACGACAGGGGTTAGTCAATGAGCAGTTCTTC	CASSSPRQGLVNEQFF
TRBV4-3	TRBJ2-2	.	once	TGCGCCAGCAGCCAGCGGGCCGCGAACACCGGGGAGCTGTTTTTT	CASSQRAANTGELFF
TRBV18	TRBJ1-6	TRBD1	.	TGTGCCAGCTCTCGACAGGGGAACTATAATTCACCCCTCCACTTT	CASSRQGNYNSPLHF
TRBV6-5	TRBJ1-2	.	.	TGTGCCAGCAGCCCAGACAGGATATATGGCTACACCTTC	CASSPDRIYGYTF
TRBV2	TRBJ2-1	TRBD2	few	TGTGCCAGCAGCACACTAGCGCGGAATGAGCAGTTCTTC	CASSTLARNEQFF
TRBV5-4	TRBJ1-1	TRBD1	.	TGTGCCAGCAGCTTGGGCACAGGGGTTAGGACTGAAGCTTTCTTT	CASSLGTGVRTEAFF
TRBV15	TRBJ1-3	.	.	TGTGCCACCAGCAGCGACAGAGGTGGAAACACCATATATTTT	CATSSDRGGNTIYF
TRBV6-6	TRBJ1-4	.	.	TGTGCCAGCTCCCTCGGGGGAACGGATGAAAAACTGTTTTTT	CASSLGGTDEKLFF